Following are 11 T cell receptor beta chains from one sample sequenced in a study of blood T cell repertoires in COVID-19. Libraries were prepared by immunoSEQ multiplex PCR; TCRdb keeps only in-frame clonotypes and omits some of them. The sample holds 300,000 to 400,000 clones; around 85% are singletons and the top ten take 1.9%. Specimen: PBMCs or T cells enriched from blood (not recorded which). The source is a woman in her thirties who had been exposed to COVID-19.

This sequence joins TRBV28 and TRBJ1-6, with D uncertain. CDR3 length equals 16 residues. Germline V CDR1 and CDR2: MDHEN, SYDVKM. Trimming removed 5 bases from V and 0 bases from J, with 11 bases in between. The CDR3 sequence is CASSPGGSSYNSPLHF. The DNA for the CDR3 is TGTGCCAGCAGTCCGGGTGGGAGCTCCTATAATTCACCCCTCCACTTT.

The chain links TRBV28 to TRBJ1-2; perhaps TRBD1 as D (6 bases). Trimming shortened V by 8 bases and J by 1 base, and 14 bases separated the two germline ends. Per germline, CDR1 MDHEN and CDR2 SYDVKM. The CDR3 is 14 residues long. DNA of the CDR3: TGTGCCAGCCTTTCCGGGACACTTAACTATGGCTACACCTTC. Encoded protein: CASLSGTLNYGYTF.

The chain combines TRBV2 with TRBJ2-5; TRBD1 aligns across 12 bases. Germline V gene data show CDR1 as SNHLY and CDR2 as FYNNEI. The CDR3 has 15 residues. Trimming cost V 0 bases and J 6 bases; bases outside gene matches: 2. In DNA form, the CDR3 reads TGTGCCAGCAGTGAAGCGGGACAGGGGGCGAAGACCCAGTACTTC. It encodes CASSEAGQGAKTQYF.

In regard to this clone: The sample contains more than one DNA sequence encoding this CDR3. This rearrangement joins TRBV28 to TRBJ2-7, with D maybe TRBD2 (5 bases). V was pared by 2 bases and J by 3 bases, with 5 bases between. CDR1 MDHEN and CDR2 SYDVKM come from the germline V gene. The CDR3 consists of 12 residues. CDR3 amino acids: CASSLAGYEQYF. The CDR3 DNA follows: TGTGCCAGCAGTTTAGCGGGCTACGAGCAGTACTTC.

This clone was observed at least ten times. V is TRBV6-6 and J is TRBJ1-5; D gene unclear. This CDR3 has 13 residues. CDR1 is MNHNY, CDR2 SVGAGI, per germline (reference sequence). V was trimmed by 8 bases and J by 3 bases, leaving 11 bases between them. The CDR3 DNA sequence: TGTGCCAGCGTGGAGGTATACAATCAGCCCCAGCATTTT. As protein: CASVEVYNQPQHF.

J is TRBJ1-6 and V is TRBV10-1, with 7 bases fitting TRBD1. The CDR3 is 15 amino acids. J gave up 2 bases and V 4 bases, and 2 bases lay outside the gene matches. Germline CDR1 reads WNHNN; CDR2 reads SYGVQD (reference sequence). In DNA form, the CDR3 reads TGCGCCAGCAGTGCGAGGGGGCCCTATAATTCACCCCTCCACTTT. Encoded protein: CASSARGPYNSPLHF.

The V gene is TRBV19, the J gene TRBJ1-4, with 8 bases that match TRBD1. This CDR3 has 15 amino acids. V was pared by 5 bases and J by 0 bases, with 2 bases of the junction left unmatched. CDR1 and CDR2 from the germline V gene are LNHDA and SQIVND (reference sequence). CDR3 coding DNA: TGTGCCAGTAGTTCACAGGGGGCAACTAATGAAAAACTGTTTTTT. This codes for CASSSQGATNEKLFF.

The chain combines TRBV6-5 with TRBJ2-5; tentative D call: TRBD1 (6 bases). Trimming removed 2 bases from V and 4 bases from J, with 11 bases in between. In germline, CDR1 is MNHEY, CDR2 SVGAGI. There are 14 residues in the CDR3. The CDR3 here is CASSYRQGRETQYF. The CDR3 coding sequence is TGTGCCAGCAGTTACAGGCAGGGGCGAGAGACCCAGTACTTC.

The chain is built from TRBV5-1 and TRBJ2-7; no clear D gene. V lost 0 bases and J lost 7, with 5 bases in between. The CDR3 spans 11 residues. Looked up from germline, CDR1 is SGHRS and CDR2 is YFSETQ. The CDR3, as DNA: TGCGCCAGCAGCTTGGAGAGGGAGCAGTACTTC. As protein: CASSLEREQYF.

V is TRBV7-9 and J is TRBJ1-2, with TRBD1 matching 8 bases. CDR3 size: 15 residues. Germline CDR1 is SEHNR and CDR2 is FQNEAQ (reference sequence). With V trimmed by 3 bases and J by 4 bases, 7 bases remained unmatched. CDR3 DNA: TGTGCCAGCAGCTTGGCGGACAGGGCTTCCTATGGCTACACCTTC. Its translation: CASSLADRASYGYTF.

CDR3 sequence (DNA): TGTGCTAGTGGTTTGGGTACAGGGGCGGACACTGAAGCTTTCTTT. It translates to CASGLGTGADTEAFF. This chain links TRBV12-5 with TRBJ1-1; 7 bases are a match to TRBD1. The junction had 5 bases not matched to a gene; V was cut back by 1 base and J by 3 bases. Germline V CDR1 and CDR2: LGHNT, FRNRAP. The CDR3 runs 15 residues.